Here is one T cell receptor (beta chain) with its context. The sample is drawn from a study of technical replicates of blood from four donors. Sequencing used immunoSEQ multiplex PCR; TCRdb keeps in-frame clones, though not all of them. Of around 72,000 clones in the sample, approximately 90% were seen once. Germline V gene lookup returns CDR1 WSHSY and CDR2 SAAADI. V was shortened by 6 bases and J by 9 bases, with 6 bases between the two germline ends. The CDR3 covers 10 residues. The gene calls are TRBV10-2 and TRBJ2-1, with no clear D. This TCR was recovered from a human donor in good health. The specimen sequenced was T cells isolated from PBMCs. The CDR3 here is CASRSSEQFF. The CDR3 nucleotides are TGCGCCAGCAGATCGTCTGAGCAGTTCTTC.